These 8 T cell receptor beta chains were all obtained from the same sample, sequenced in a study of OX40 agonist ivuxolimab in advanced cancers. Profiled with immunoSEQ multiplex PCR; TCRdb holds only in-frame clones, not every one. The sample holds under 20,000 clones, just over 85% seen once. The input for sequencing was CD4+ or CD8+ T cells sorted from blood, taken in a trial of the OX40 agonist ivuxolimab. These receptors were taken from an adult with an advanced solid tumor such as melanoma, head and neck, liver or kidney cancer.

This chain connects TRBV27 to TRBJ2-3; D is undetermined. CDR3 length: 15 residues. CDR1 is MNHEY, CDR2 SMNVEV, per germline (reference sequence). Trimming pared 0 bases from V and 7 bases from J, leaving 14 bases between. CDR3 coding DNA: TGTGCCAGCAGTTTATCAGGAACTCTGGTGAATACGCAGTATTTT. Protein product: CASSLSGTLVNTQYF.

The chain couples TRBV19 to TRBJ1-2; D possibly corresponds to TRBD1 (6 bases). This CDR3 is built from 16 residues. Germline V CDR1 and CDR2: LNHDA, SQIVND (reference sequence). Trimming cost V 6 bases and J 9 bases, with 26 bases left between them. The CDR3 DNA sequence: TGTGCCAGTAGCCTAATAAGGGCCGGACAGTTAAAGAGCTACACCTTC. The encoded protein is CASSLIRAGQLKSYTF.

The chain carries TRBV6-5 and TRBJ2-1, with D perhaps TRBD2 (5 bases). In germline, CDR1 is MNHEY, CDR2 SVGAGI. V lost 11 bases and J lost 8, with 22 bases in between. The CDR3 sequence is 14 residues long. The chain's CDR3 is CAASASKVSDEQFF. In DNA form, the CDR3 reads TGTGCCGCGTCAGCCTCAAAGGTTAGCGATGAGCAGTTCTTC.

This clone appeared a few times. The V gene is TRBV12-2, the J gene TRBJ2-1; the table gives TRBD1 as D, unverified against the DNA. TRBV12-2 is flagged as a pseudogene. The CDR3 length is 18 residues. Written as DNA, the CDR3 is TGTGCAAGTCGCTCAGAAAGCACCGGGACAGGGTTCTACAATGAGCAGTTCTTC. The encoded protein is CASRSESTGTGFYNEQFF.

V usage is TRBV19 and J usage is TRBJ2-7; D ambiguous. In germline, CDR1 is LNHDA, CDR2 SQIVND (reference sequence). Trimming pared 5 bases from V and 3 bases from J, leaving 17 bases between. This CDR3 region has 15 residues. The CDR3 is CASSPSEILFYEQYF. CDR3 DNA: TGTGCCAGTAGTCCGTCGGAGATTCTGTTCTACGAGCAGTACTTC.

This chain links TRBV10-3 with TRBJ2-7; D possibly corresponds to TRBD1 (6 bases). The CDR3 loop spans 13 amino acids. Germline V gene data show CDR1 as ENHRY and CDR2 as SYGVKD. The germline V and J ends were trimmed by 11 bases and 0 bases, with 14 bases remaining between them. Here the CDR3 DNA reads TGTGCCGTATCATCAGGGGCCTCCTACGAGCAGTACTTC. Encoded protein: CAVSSGASYEQYF.

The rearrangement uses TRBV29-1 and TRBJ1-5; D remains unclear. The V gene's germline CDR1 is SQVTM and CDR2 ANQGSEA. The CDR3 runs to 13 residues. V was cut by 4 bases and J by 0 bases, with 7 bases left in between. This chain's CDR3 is CSVAQYSNQPQHF. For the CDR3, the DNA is TGCAGCGTTGCACAGTATAGCAATCAGCCCCAGCATTTT.

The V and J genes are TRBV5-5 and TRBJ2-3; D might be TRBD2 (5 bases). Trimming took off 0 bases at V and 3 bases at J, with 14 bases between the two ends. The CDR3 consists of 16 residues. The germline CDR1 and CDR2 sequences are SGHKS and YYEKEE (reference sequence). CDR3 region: CASSLDFGVGTDTQYF. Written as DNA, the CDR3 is TGTGCCAGCAGCTTGGACTTCGGGGTTGGTACAGATACGCAGTATTTT.